Listed below are T cell receptor beta chains from one sample, sequenced in a study of blood T cell repertoires in COVID-19. The protocol was immunoSEQ multiplex PCR, while the TCRdb copy is restricted to in-frame clones and leaves out a portion. The sample shows a few hundred thousand clones, 90% of them seen only once. The material sequenced was peripheral blood. The source of these receptors is a woman aged 25 to 39 with COVID-19, enrolled during active disease. CDR3s include the opening cysteine and the closing phenylalanine or tryptophan. D genes are given only for firm matches. Only part of the rows carry a size: once, few, many, or a class if the clone is expanded.

d_gene,j_gene,abundance,v_gene,CDR3aa,CDR3nt
-,TRBJ1-1,once,TRBV4-1,CASSQGWGQGTEAFF,TGCGCCAGCAGCCAAGGATGGGGCCAGGGGACTGAAGCTTTCTTT
TRBD2,TRBJ2-7,-,TRBV4-2,CASSGSGGEQYF,TGTGCCAGCTCCGGGAGCGGGGGCGAGCAGTACTTC
-,TRBJ1-2,-,TRBV5-1,CASSLEAGPRDGYTF,TGCGCCAGCAGCTTGGAGGCAGGGCCTCGCGATGGCTACACCTTC
TRBD2,TRBJ2-3,-,TRBV9,CASSAETGRSDTQYF,TGTGCCAGCAGCGCAGAGACCGGGAGGTCAGATACGCAGTATTTT
-,TRBJ2-7,-,TRBV10-3,CAIKALAGDNYEQYF,TGTGCCATCAAGGCTCTAGCCGGGGATAACTACGAGCAGTACTTC
TRBD1,TRBJ1-2,once,TRBV3-1/TRBV3-2,CASSLPGQGVGYTF,TGTGCCAGCAGCCTACCGGGACAGGGCGTGGGCTACACCTTC
TRBD1,TRBJ1-5,-,TRBV3-1/TRBV3-2,CASSQGTGWQPQHF,TGTGCCAGCAGCCAAGGGACAGGGTGGCAGCCCCAGCATTTT
-,TRBJ2-3,-,TRBV27,CASSLNPEGLTDTQYF,TGTGCCAGCAGTTTAAACCCGGAGGGCCTAACAGATACGCAGTATTTT
-,TRBJ1-1,-,TRBV19,CASSIQGDTEAFF,TGTGCCAGTAGTATTCAGGGTGACACTGAAGCTTTCTTT
-,TRBJ1-2,-,TRBV2,CASSDQGNYGYTF,TGTGCCAGCAGTGACCAGGGCAACTATGGCTACACCTTC
TRBD2,TRBJ2-5,-,TRBV7-6,CASSLPAGVETQYF,TGTGCCAGCAGCCTCCCGGCGGGAGTTGAGACCCAGTACTTC
TRBD1,TRBJ2-3,-,TRBV5-4,CASSRTGEIDTQYF,TGTGCCAGCAGCAGGACAGGGGAAATAGATACGCAGTATTTT
-,TRBJ1-2,-,TRBV27,CASSRTDFYGYTF,TGTGCCAGCAGTAGGACGGACTTCTATGGCTACACCTTC